The source of this T cell receptor (beta chain) is a study of T cell responses to AZD1222 COVID-19 vaccine. Study-wide points: Receipt of two AZD1222 doses was followed by a rise in Spike-specific TCR breadth and depth.

Germline V CDR1 and CDR2: LNHDA, SQIVND (reference sequence). The CDR3 runs to 14 residues. V lost 7 bases to trimming and J lost 6 bases, with 18 bases between them. A note on this clone: Its antigen remains unidentified.

Only in-frame clones appear in the TCRdb table, and some are missing; sequencing was by immunoSEQ multiplex PCR. Found here are some 150,000 clones, 88% of them singletons; the top ten hold less than 15%. The sample in question was peripheral blood, obtained on day 0 of AZD1222 vaccination. The chain carries TRBV19 and TRBJ1-2; weak D call: TRBD1 (6 bases). This receptor was obtained from an adult in good health. DNA of the CDR3: TGTGCCAGTAACGCCGGTTGGAAGGGGGATGGCTACACCTTC. This translates into CASNAGWKGDGYTF. The full variable domain, in which reference TRBV19 and TRBJ1-2 provide the parts outside the CDR3, is DGGITQSPKYLFRKEGQNVTLSCEQNLNHDAMYWYRQDPGQGLRLIYYSQIVNDFQKGDIAEGYSVSREKKESFPLTVTSAQKNPTAFYLCASNAGWKGDGYTFGSGTRLTVV.